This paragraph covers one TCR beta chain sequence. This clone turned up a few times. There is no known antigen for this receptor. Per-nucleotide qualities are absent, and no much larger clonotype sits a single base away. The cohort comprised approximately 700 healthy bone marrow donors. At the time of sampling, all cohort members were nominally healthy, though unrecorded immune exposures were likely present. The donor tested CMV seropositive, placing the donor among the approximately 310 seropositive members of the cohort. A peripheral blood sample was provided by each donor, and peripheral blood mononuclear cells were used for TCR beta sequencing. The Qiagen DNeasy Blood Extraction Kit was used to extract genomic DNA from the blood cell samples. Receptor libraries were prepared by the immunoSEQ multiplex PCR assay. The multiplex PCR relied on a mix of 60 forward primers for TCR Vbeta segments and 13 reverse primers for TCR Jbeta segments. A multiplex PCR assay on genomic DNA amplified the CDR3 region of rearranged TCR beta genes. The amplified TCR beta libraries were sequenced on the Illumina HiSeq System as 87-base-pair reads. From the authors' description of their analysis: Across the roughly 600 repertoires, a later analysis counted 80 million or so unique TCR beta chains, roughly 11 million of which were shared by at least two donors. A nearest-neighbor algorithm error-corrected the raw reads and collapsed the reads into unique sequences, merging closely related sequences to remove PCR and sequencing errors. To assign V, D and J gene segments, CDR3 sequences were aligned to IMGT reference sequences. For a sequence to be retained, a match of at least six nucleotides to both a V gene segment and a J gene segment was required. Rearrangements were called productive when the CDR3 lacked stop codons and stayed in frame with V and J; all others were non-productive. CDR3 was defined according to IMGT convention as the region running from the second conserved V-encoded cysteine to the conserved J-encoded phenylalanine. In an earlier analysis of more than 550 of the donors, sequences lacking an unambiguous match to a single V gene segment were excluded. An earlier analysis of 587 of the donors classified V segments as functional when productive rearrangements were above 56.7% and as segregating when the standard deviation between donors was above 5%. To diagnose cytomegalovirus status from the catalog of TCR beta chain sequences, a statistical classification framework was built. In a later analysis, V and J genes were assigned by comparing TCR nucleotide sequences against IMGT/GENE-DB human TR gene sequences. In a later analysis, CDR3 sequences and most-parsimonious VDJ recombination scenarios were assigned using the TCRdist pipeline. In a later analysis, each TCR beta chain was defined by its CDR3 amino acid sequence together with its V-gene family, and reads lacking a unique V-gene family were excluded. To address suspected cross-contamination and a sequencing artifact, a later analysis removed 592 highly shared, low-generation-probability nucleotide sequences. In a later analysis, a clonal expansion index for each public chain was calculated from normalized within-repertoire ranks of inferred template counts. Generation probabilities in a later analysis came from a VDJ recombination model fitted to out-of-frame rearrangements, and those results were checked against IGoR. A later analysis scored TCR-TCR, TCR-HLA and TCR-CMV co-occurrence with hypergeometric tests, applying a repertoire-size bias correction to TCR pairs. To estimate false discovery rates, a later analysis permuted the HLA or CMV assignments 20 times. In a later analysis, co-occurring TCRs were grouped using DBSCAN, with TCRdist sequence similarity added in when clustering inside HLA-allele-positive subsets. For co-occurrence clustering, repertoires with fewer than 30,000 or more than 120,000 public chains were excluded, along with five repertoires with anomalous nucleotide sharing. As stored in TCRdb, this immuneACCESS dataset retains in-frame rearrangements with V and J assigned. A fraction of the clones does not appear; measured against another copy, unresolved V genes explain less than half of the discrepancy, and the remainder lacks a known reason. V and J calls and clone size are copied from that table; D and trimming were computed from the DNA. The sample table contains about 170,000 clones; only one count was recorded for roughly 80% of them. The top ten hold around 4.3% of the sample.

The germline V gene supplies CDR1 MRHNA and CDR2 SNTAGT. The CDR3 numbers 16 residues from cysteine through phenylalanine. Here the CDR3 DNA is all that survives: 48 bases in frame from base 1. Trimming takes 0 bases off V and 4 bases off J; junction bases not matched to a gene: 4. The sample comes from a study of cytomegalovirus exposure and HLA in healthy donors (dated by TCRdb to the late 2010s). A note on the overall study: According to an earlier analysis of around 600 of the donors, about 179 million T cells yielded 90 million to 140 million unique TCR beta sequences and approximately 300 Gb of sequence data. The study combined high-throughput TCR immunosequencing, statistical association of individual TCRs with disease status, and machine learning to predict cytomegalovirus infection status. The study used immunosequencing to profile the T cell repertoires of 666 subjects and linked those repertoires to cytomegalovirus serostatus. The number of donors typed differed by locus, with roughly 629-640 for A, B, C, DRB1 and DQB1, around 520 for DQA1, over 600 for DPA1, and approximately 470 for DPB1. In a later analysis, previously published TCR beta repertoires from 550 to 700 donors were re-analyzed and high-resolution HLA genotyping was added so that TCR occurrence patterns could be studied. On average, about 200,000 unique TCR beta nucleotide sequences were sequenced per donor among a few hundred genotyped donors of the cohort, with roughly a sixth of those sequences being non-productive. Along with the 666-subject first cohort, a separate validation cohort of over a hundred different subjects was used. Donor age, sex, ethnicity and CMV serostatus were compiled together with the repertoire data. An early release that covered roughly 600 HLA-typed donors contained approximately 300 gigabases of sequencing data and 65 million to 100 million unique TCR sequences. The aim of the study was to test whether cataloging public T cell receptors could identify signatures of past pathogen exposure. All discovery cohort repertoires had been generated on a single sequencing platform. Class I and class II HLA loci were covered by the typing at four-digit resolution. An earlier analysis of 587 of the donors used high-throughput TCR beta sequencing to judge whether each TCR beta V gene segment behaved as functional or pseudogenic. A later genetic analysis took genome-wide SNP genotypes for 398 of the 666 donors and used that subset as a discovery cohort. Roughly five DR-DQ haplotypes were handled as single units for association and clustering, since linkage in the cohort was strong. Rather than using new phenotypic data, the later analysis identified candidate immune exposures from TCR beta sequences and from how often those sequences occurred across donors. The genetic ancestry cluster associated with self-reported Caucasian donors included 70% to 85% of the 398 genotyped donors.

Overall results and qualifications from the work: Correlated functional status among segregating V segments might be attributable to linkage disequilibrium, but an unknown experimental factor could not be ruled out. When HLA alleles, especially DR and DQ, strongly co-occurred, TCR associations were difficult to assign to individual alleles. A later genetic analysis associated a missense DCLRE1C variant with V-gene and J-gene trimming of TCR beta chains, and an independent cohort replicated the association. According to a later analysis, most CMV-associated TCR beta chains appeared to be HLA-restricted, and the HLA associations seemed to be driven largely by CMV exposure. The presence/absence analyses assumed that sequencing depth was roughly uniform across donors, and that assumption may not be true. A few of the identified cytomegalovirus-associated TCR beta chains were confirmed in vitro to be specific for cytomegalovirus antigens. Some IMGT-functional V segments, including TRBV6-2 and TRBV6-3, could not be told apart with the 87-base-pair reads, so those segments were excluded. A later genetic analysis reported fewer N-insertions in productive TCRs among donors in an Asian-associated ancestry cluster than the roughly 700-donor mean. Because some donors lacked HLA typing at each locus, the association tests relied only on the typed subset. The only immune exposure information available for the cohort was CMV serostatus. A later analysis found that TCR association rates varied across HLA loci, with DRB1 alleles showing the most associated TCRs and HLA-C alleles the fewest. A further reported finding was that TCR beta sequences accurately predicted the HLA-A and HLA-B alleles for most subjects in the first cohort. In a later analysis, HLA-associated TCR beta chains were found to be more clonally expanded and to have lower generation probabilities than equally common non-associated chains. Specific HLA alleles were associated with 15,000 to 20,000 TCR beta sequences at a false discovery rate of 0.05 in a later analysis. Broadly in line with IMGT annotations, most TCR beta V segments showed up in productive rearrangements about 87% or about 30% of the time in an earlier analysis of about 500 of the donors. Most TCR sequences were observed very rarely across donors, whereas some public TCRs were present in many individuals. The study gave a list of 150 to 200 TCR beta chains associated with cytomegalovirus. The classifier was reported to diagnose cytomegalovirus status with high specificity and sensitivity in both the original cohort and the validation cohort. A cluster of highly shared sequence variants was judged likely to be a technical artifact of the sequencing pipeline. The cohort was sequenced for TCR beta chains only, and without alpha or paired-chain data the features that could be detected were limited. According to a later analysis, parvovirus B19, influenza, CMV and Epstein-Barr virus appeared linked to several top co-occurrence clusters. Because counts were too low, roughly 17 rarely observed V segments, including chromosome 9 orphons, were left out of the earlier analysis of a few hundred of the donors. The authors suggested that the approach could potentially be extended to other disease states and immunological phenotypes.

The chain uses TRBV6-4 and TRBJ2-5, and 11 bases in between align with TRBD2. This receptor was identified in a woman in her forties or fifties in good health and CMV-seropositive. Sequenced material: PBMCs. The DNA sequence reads TGTGCCAGCAGTGACTCATCTAGCGGGGGGTTAGAGACCCAGTACTTC. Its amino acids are CASSDSSSGGLETQYF.